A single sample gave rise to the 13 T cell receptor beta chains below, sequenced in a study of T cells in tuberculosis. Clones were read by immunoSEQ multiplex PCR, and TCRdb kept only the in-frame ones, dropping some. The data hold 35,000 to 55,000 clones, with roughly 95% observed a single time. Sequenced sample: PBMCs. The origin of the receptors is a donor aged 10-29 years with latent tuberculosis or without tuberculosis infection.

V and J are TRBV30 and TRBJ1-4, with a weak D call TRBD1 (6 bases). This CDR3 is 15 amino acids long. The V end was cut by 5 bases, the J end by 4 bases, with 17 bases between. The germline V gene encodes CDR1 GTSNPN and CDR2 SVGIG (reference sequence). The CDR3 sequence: CAWAGPGTRNEKLFF. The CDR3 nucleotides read TGTGCCTGGGCCGGACCCGGGACACGTAATGAAAAACTGTTTTTT.

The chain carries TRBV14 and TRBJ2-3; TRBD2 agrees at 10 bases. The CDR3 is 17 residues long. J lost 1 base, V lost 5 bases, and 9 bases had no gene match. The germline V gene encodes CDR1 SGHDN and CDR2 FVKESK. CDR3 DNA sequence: TGTGCCAGCAGCTCTACCCGGACTAGCGGACGCACAGATACGCAGTATTTT. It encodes CASSSTRTSGRTDTQYF.

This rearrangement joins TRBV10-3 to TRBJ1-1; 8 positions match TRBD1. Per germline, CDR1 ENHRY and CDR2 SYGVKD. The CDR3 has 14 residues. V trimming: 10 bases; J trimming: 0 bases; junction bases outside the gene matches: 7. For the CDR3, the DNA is TGTGCCACCGGGACAGGTAATCTGAACACTGAAGCTTTCTTT. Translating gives CATGTGNLNTEAFF.

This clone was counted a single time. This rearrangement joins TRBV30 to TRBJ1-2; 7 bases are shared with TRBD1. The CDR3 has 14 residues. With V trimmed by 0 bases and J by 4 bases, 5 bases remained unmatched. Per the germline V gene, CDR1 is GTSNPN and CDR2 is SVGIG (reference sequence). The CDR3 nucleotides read TGTGCCTGGAGTGTACAGGGGATGGTCTATGGCTACACCTTC. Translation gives CAWSVQGMVYGYTF. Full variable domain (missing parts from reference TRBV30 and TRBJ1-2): SQTIHQWPATLVQPVGSPLSLECTVEGTSNPNLYWYRQAAGRGLQLLFYSVGIGQISSEVPQNLSASRPQDRQFILSSKKLLLSDSGFYLCAWSVQGMVYGYTFGSGTRLTVV.

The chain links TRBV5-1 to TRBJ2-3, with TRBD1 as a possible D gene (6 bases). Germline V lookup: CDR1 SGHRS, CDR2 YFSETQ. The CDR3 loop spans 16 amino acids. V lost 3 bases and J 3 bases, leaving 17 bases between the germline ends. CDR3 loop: CASSSAPGQQTDTQYF. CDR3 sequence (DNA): TGCGCCAGCAGCTCAGCTCCGGGACAACAGACAGATACGCAGTATTTT. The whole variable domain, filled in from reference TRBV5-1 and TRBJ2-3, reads KAGVTQTPRYLIKTRGQQVTLSCSPISGHRSVSWYQQTPGQGLQFLFEYFSETQRNKGNFPGRFSGRQFSNSRSEMNVSTLELGDSALYLCASSSAPGQQTDTQYFGPGTRLTVL.

CDR3 in DNA: TGTGCTAGTGGTCTCCGGGTCTGGGCTAGCGATTCTTATAATGAGCAGTTCTTC. Protein: CASGLRVWASDSYNEQFF. V and J are TRBV12-5 and TRBJ2-1; D possibly corresponds to TRBD2 (6 bases). There are 18 residues in the CDR3. The V end lost 5 bases, the J end lost 7 bases, and 27 bases lay between the germline ends. The germline V gene encodes CDR1 LGHNT and CDR2 FRNRAP.

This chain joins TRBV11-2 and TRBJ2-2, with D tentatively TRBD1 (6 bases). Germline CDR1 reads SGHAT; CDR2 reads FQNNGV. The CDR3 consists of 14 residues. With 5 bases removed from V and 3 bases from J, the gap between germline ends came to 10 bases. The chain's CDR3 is CASSLGTYTGELFF. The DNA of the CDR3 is TGTGCCAGCAGCCTGGGGACATACACCGGGGAGCTGTTTTTT.

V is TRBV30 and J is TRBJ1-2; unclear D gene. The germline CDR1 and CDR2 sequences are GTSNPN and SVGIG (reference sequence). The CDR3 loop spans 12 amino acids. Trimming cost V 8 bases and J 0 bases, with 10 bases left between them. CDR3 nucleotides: TGTGCCAGTGGAGGATCTAACTATGGCTACACCTTC. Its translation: CASGGSNYGYTF.

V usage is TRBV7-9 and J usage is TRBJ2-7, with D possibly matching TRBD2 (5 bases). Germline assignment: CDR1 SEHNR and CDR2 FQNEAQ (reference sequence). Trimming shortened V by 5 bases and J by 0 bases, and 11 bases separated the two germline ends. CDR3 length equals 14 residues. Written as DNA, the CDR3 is TGTGCCAGCAGCCCCCGCGGGCACTCCTACGAGCAGTACTTC. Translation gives CASSPRGHSYEQYF.

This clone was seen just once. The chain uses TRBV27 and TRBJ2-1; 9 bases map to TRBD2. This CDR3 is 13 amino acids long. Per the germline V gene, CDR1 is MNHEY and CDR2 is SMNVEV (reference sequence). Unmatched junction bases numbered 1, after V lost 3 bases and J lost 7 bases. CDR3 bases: TGTGCCAGCAGTTTCCTAGCGGGAAATGAGCAGTTCTTC. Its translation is CASSFLAGNEQFF.

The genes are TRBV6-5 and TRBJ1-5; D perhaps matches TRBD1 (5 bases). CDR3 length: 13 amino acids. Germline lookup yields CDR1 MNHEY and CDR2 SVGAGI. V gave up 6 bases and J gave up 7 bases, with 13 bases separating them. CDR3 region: CASSPGLTQPQHF. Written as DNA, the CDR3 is TGTGCCAGCAGCCCAGGGTTAACGCAGCCCCAGCATTTT.

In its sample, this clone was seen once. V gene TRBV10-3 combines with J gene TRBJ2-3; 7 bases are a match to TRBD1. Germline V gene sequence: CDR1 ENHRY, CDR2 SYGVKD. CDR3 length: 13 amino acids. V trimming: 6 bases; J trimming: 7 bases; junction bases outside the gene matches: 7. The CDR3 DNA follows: TGTGCCATCAGGGGAACAGGGGAAAATACGCAGTATTTT. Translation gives CAIRGTGENTQYF.

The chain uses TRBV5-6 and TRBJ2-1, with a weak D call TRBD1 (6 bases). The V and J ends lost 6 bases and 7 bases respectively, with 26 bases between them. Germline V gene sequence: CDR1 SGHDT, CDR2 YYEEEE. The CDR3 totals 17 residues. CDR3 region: CASTSLGGRLLGNEQFF. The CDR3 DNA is TGTGCCAGCACCTCTTTAGGGGGACGTCTTTTGGGGAATGAGCAGTTCTTC. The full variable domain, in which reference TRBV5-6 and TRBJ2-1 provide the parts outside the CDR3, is DAGVTQSPTHLIKTRGQQVTLRCSPKSGHDTVSWYQQALGQGPQFIFQYYEEEERQRGNFPDRFSGHQFPNYSSELNVNALLLGDSALYLCASTSLGGRLLGNEQFFGPGTRLTVL.